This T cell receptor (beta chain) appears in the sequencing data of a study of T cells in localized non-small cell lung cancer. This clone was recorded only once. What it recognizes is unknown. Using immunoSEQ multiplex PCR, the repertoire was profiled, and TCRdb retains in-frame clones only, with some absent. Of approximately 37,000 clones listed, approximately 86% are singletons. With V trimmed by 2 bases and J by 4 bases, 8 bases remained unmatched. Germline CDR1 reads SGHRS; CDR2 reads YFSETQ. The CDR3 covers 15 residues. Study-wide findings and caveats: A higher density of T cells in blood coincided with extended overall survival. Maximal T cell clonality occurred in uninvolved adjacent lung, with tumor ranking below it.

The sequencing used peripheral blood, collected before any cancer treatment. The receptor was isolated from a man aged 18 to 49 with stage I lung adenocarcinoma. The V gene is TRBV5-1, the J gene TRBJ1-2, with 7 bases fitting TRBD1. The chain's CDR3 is CASSFGDRAIYGYTF. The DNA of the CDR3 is TGCGCCAGCAGCTTTGGGGACAGAGCTATCTATGGCTACACCTTC.